This TCR beta chain was recovered during a study of memory CD4+ T cells and cytomegalovirus serostatus (dated by TCRdb to between 2018 and 2021). With regard to the full study: The cohort included roughly 33 healthy adults from Belgium, of whom 9 were CMV seropositive and about 24 were CMV seronegative. To replicate a published TCR-based CMV serostatus classifier, the researchers sequenced the CD4+ memory TCRbeta repertoires of a Belgian cohort whose cytomegalovirus serostatus was known.

A FACSAria II was used to sort memory CD4+ T cells, defined as single viable CD3+CD4+CD8-CD45RO+ cells. To determine CMV serostatus, a Roche Elecsys assay was used that detects serum IgG against CMV pp150, pp28, p38 and p52. After the samples were thawed, total CD4+ T cells were enriched through positive selection using CD4 magnetic microbeads. Samples originated from another study that specifically interrogated the CD4+ T cell memory repertoire. Peripheral blood mononuclear cells were isolated and cryopreserved according to standard operating procedures, and serum was kept at -80 degrees C. Staining used CD3-PerCP (BW264/56), CD4-APC (RPA-T4), CD45RO-PE (UCHT1) and CD8-Pacific Orange (3B5) antibodies, with Sytox blue excluding non-viable cells. As for this clone: The antigen this receptor binds is unknown. Qualities for individual bases were not recorded, and no much larger clone is one base off.

Findings and caveats that apply to the study as a whole: Only CD4+CD45RO+ memory cells were sequenced, in contrast to the original study, in which naive and memory CD4+ and CD8+ populations were covered. Results were interpreted as suggesting that the CMV-associated TCR signature is largely present in the CD4+ memory repertoire. On the Belgian cohort, the classifier built on the original framework reached a median bootstrapped AUC of about 0.96, with a 95% CI of 0.76-1.00. CMV serostatus prediction reached a median bootstrapped AUC of approximately 0.95 with the original framework and about 0.93 with a US-trained random forest. Among the 160 or so previously reported CMV-associated TCRbeta sequences, 60 to 70 showed up in the CD4+ memory repertoires, with each one found in between one and five individuals.

Genomic DNA was extracted from sorted cells with the Quick-DNA Microprep Kit. Amplification of TCRbeta DNA was done with the immunoSEQ hsTCRbeta kit, following the protocol from the manufacturer. TCRbeta libraries were sequenced on an Illumina MiSeq instrument. On the study's bioinformatics: Removing out-of-frame sequences left 2 million to 2.5 million distinct TCRbeta sequences, an average of about 70,000 per individual. Each individual was scored using the number of 150 to 200 previously reported CMV-associated TCRbeta sequences that the individual carried and the total number of productive distinct TCRbeta sequences. A beta-binomial model was reimplemented in Python, and random forests from scikit-learn, run with default parameters, were trained on data from the US cohort. Classifier performance on the Belgian cohort was reported as the median AUC with percentile confidence intervals calculated over 10,000 bootstrap iterations. Here the immuneACCESS table is served through TCRdb, limited to in-frame sequences with V and J called. Missing clones are a known gap in these copies; in checked studies unresolved V genes cover under half, and the rest lacks a known reason. V, J and clone size are taken as reported in that table, and D and trimming were inferred from the DNA itself. The sample records around 99,000 clones, 80% of which are singletons. 3.6% of the sample comes from the top ten.

V is pared back by 6 bases and J by 2 bases, with 17 bases lying between the germline termini. As encoded in the germline V gene, CDR1 is SQVTM while CDR2 is ANQGSEA. Measured from the cysteine to the phenylalanine, the CDR3 is 14 residues long. Only the CDR3 DNA stays, 42 bases, in frame from base 1. The rearrangement combines TRBV29-1 with TRBJ2-7, with the identity of the D gene unclear. The receptor's source is an adult in good health and CMV-seropositive. The sequenced sample was memory CD4+ T cells from blood. The DNA sequence follows: TGCAGCGTGGTCTATGGAGTTTCAACCTACGAGCAGTACTTC. It encodes CSVVYGVSTYEQYF.